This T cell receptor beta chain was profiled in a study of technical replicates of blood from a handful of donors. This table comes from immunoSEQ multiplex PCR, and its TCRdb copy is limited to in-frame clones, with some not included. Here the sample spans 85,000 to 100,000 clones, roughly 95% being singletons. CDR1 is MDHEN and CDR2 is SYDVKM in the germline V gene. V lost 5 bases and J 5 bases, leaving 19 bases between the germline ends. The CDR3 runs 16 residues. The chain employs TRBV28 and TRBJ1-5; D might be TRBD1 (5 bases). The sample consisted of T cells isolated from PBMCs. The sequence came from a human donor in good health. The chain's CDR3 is CASSPPYTGLDQPQHF. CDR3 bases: TGTGCCAGCAGTCCCCCGTACACAGGACTAGATCAGCCCCAGCATTTT.